The clone carrying this T cell receptor (beta chain) was detected a few times. Antigen unknown. This sample is drawn from a study of chemoradiotherapy in HPV16-positive cancers. Study context: Candidate HPV-specific T-cell clones and common TCR motifs came from functional assays in two HPV16-positive patients.

Between the trimmed V and J ends, which lost 5 bases and 8 bases, there was a span of 15 bases. The CDR3 sequence is 14 residues long. In germline, CDR1 is MGHDK, CDR2 SYGVNS. Study-wide findings and caveats: Candidate HPV-specific clones and E7-related TCR motifs grew in tumor during treatment.

Repertoires were generated with immunoSEQ multiplex PCR, while TCRdb's copy carries only in-frame clones and drops some. The sample has about 7,900 clones; around 90% are singletons. Repeated repertoire sampling spanned the course of chemoradiotherapy. The chain joins TRBV25-1 to TRBJ1-4; TRBD1 might be the D (6 bases). The source was blood, collected from a patient who underwent chemoradiotherapy. The TCR originated in a human donor with HPV-associated anogenital cancer. CDR3 nucleotide sequence: TGTGCCAGCAGTCGCTCCTCAGGGGCCGAAAAACTGTTTTTT. Translated: CASSRSSGAEKLFF.